One sample yielded the 14 T cell receptor beta chains listed below, sequenced in a study of blood T cell repertoires in COVID-19. Clones were sequenced by immunoSEQ multiplex PCR, and TCRdb holds only the in-frame ones, with some missing. The data contain roughly 150,000 clones, just over 90% of them singletons. The sample consisted of peripheral blood. Receptor source: a young man with acute or convalescent COVID-19.

This clone has only one observation. This sequence joins TRBV2 and TRBJ2-7; tentatively, D is TRBD1 (6 bases). Germline V lookup: CDR1 SNHLY, CDR2 FYNNEI. This CDR3 spans 13 amino acids. Trimming cost V 6 bases and J 0 bases, with 9 bases left between them. CDR3 nucleotide sequence: TGTGCCAGCAGGAGGGACATCTCCTACGAGCAGTACTTC. This codes for CASRRDISYEQYF.

This chain connects TRBV28 to TRBJ1-1; D not resolved. Germline values: CDR1 MDHEN, CDR2 SYDVKM. The CDR3 spans 13 residues. Trimming removed 7 bases from V and 1 base from J, with 10 bases in between. In nucleotides, the CDR3 is TGTGCCAGCATTGGGCTGGAGAACACTGAAGCTTTCTTT. It specifies CASIGLENTEAFF. Using reference TRBV28 and TRBJ1-1 for the parts outside the CDR3, the full variable domain is DVKVTQSSRYLVKRTGEKVFLECVQDMDHENMFWYRQDPGLGLRLIYFSYDVKMKEKGDIPEGYSVSREKKERFSLILESASTNQTSMYLCASIGLENTEAFFGQGTRLTVV.

This sequence joins TRBV7-6 and TRBJ1-4; D not resolved. Trimming pared 5 bases from V and 8 bases from J, leaving 9 bases between. This CDR3 spans 12 amino acids. CDR1 and CDR2 (germline): SGHVS, FNYEAQ. In DNA form, the CDR3 reads TGTGCCAGCAGCGACGACTGGGAAAAACTGTTTTTT. This translates into CASSDDWEKLFF.

Written as DNA, the CDR3 is TGTGCCAGTAGTATGGCTTGGGGACAGCGGGCAAACACCTTC. Amino acid sequence: CASSMAWGQRANTF. This chain connects TRBV19 to TRBJ1-2; 7 bases are shared with TRBD1. This CDR3 is built from 14 residues. The trim removed 3 bases at V and 12 bases at J, leaving 13 bases unmatched. CDR1 and CDR2 from the germline V gene are LNHDA and SQIVND (reference sequence).

The gene calls are TRBV6-5 and TRBJ1-1, with D possibly TRBD1 on 5 matching bases. Trimming took 2 bases from V and 5 from J, leaving 9 bases between them. This CDR3 has 13 amino acids. The germline gives CDR1 MNHEY, CDR2 SVGAGI. CDR3: CASSYGGETEAFF. The CDR3 nucleotides are TGTGCCAGCAGTTACGGGGGGGAGACTGAAGCTTTCTTT.

This chain connects TRBV3-1 (or the pseudogene TRBV3-2) to TRBJ1-2; 7 bases are shared with TRBD1. This CDR3 region has 15 residues. Germline CDR1 and CDR2: LGHDT and YNNKEL (reference sequence). Losses at the gene ends were 6 bases for V and 1 base for J; bases not matched to a gene: 8. The CDR3 sequence is CASRDRDSLNYGYTF. The DNA for the CDR3 is TGTGCCAGCAGAGACCGGGACAGCCTTAACTATGGCTACACCTTC.

The J gene is TRBJ2-1, the V gene TRBV19; 7 bases line up with TRBD2. After removal of 5 bases from V and 8 bases from J, the junction contained 9 bases not matched to a gene. The germline V gene encodes CDR1 LNHDA and CDR2 SQIVND (reference sequence). This CDR3 comprises 14 residues. The CDR3: CASSERGGRYEQFF. The CDR3 DNA sequence: TGTGCCAGTAGTGAGCGGGGAGGGCGGTATGAGCAGTTCTTC.

The V call is TRBV6-5, the J call TRBJ1-2, with 8 bases fitting TRBD1. V dropped 5 bases and J dropped 8; count of bases not matched to a gene: 4. Germline lookup yields CDR1 MNHEY and CDR2 SVGAGI. This CDR3 is built from 12 residues. DNA for the CDR3: TGTGCCAGCAGTCAGGGGGCGGGAGGCTACACCTTC. This codes for CASSQGAGGYTF.

Only one count was recorded for this clone. The rearrangement joins TRBV27 to TRBJ1-6; 9 bases fit TRBD1. The ends lost 2 bases at V and 10 bases at J; junction bases unmatched: 15. CDR3 size: 18 residues. CDR1 and CDR2 from the germline V gene are MNHEY and SMNVEV (reference sequence). DNA for the CDR3: TGTGCCAGCAGTTTACTCTACCCCGGGACAGGGAGCCGGTCACCCCTCCACTTT. As protein: CASSLLYPGTGSRSPLHF.

The DNA of the CDR3 is TGTGCCAGCAGCTTAAGCCCCCCGTCTAACTATGGCTACACCTTC. Amino acid sequence: CASSLSPPSNYGYTF. The chain recombines TRBV11-2 with TRBJ1-2; D is uncertain. There are 15 residues in the CDR3. Germline V gene lookup returns CDR1 SGHAT and CDR2 FQNNGV. V dropped 2 bases and J dropped 0 bases, with 10 bases sitting between them.

The J gene is TRBJ1-1, the V gene TRBV9; D not resolved. CDR3 length: 15 residues. With 0 bases removed from V and 2 bases from J, the gap between germline ends came to 11 bases. Germline lookup yields CDR1 SGDLS and CDR2 YYNGEE. The CDR3 bases are TGTGCCAGCAGCGTAGCTCTAGGCGGTAACACTGAAGCTTTCTTT. Amino acids: CASSVALGGNTEAFF.

The CDR3 nucleotides are TGTGCCAGCAGCCAAGCAAGGTGGGTCGGACAGGGGAATTCACCCCTCCACTTT. Its protein product is CASSQARWVGQGNSPLHF. V usage is TRBV3-1 (or the pseudogene TRBV3-2) and J usage is TRBJ1-6; 9 nucleotides line up with TRBD1. The CDR3 has 18 residues. V gave up 1 base and J gave up 7 bases; unmatched junction bases: 11. Germline V gives CDR1 LGHDT, CDR2 YNNKEL (reference sequence).

The chain uses TRBV27 and TRBJ1-1, with D possibly TRBD1 on 6 matching bases. Trimming left V 5 bases short and J 5 bases short, with 18 bases between. Germline V lookup: CDR1 MNHEY, CDR2 SMNVEV (reference sequence). The CDR3 is made up of 15 amino acids. The CDR3 DNA follows: TGTGCCAGCAGTAAAAGGACAGTCCTGTGGACTGAAGCTTTCTTT. Translating gives CASSKRTVLWTEAFF.

CDR3 bases: TGTGCCAGCAGCCAGGGACAGGGCGCTGAAGCTTTCTTT. The encoded protein is CASSQGQGAEAFF. This chain links TRBV3-1 (or the pseudogene TRBV3-2) with TRBJ1-1, with 9 nucleotides matching TRBD1. CDR1 LGHDT and CDR2 YNNKEL come from the germline V gene (reference sequence). Germline trimming cut 3 bases from V and 6 bases from J; bases unmatched to any gene: 2. The CDR3 contains 13 residues.